The TCR beta chain described here comes from a study of T cell responses to AZD1222 COVID-19 vaccine. V lost 5 bases, J lost 5 bases, and 10 bases lay in between. CDR3 length: 12 residues. Germline assignment: CDR1 SGHVS and CDR2 FQNEAQ. Using immunoSEQ multiplex PCR, the repertoire was profiled, and TCRdb retains in-frame clones only, with some absent. The profile shows 95,000 to 150,000 clones, around 92% of them singletons. The rearrangement links TRBV7-8 to TRBJ2-7; weak D call: TRBD2 (5 bases). This material consisted of peripheral blood, taken on day 0 of AZD1222 vaccination. This TCR derives from an adult in good health. The CDR3 DNA reads as TGTGCCAGCAGCCTCCCCGGGGACGAGCAGTACTTC. It codes for CASSLPGDEQYF.